Described below is a single TCR beta chain sequence and its context. Its antigen is unidentified. The data were taken from a study of T cell responses to AZD1222 COVID-19 vaccine. The study's findings and limits: Spike regions recognized by vaccine-associated CD4 TCRs spanned the protein, led by 160-218 and 743-854.

Only in-frame clones appear in the TCRdb table, and some are missing; sequencing was by immunoSEQ multiplex PCR. The repertoire holds 200,000 or so clones, with 80% to 90% as singletons. The ends were cut back, 5 bases at V and 2 bases at J, with 15 bases in the middle. The CDR3 runs 15 residues. Per germline, CDR1 WNHNN and CDR2 SYGVQD (reference sequence). This specimen was peripheral blood, taken on day 0 of MenACWY control vaccination. The rearrangement joins TRBV10-1 to TRBJ1-2; D is ambiguous. This clonotype was sampled from an adult in good health. CDR3 nucleotide sequence: TGCGCCAGCAGTAGTTCCCAGGTCCCCAACTATGGCTACACCTTC. The encoded protein is CASSSSQVPNYGYTF.